The clone carrying this T cell receptor beta chain was detected once. This sample is part of a study of blood T cell dynamics during melanoma immunotherapy. With 3 bases clipped from V and 2 bases from J, the junction kept 3 bases outside the gene matches. There are 15 residues in the CDR3. Germline loops: CDR1 KGHSH, CDR2 LQKENI. Time point: week 3, after first cycle of checkpoint inhibitor. TCRdb's copy holds only in-frame clones and misses some; the assay was immunoSEQ multiplex PCR. The table records approximately 11,000 clones, roughly 90% of them present only once. This TCR was recovered from a human donor with melanoma. The sample was blood, taken from a patient treated with checkpoint blockade. The chain is built from TRBV18 and TRBJ2-2; 7 nucleotides align to TRBD2. Here the CDR3 reads CASSPGLGNTGELFF. CDR3 coding DNA: TGTGCCAGCTCACCCGGACTAGGAAACACCGGGGAGCTGTTTTTT.